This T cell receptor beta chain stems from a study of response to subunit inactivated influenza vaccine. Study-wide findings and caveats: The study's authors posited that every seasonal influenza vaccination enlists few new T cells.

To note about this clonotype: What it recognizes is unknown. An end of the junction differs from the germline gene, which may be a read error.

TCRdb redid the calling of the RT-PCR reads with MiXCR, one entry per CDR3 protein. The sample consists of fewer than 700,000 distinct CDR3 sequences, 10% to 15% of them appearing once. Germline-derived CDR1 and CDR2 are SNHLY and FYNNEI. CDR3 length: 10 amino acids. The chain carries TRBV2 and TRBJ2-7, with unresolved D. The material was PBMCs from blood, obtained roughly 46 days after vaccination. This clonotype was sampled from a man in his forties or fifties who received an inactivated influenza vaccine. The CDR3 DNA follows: TGTGCCAGCAGTGGTACCCCGGTAGTGTTC. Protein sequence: CASSGTPVVF.